Listed here are 32 T cell receptor beta chains from one sample, sequenced in a study of PD-1 blockade in mismatch repair-deficient tumors (dated by TCRdb to 2016 to 2017). The library was obtained by the immunoSEQ multiplex PCR assay. Entries here come from immuneACCESS through TCRdb and include only in-frame sequences with V and J called. Some clones fail to appear in such tables; in the studies checked, an unresolved V gene covers under half of the shortfall, and the cause of the remainder is unknown. The table for this sample lists 100,000 to 150,000 clones; about 88% of them were counted only once. Clones ranked in the top ten supply 13% of the sample. The sequencing here drew on peripheral blood, taken 44 weeks after starting pembrolizumab. These receptors were taken from an adult with mismatch repair-deficient cancer.

This clone came up a few times. This chain joins TRBV11-2 and TRBJ2-5, with unresolved D. Trimming pared 2 bases from V and 5 bases from J, leaving 18 bases between. Germline values: CDR1 SGHAT, CDR2 FQNNGV. The CDR3 has 16 amino acids. CDR3 sequence reads: CASSLLGTSSRETQYF. Here the CDR3 DNA reads TGTGCCAGCAGCTTACTAGGCACCTCGAGTAGGGAGACCCAGTACTTC.

The chain joins TRBV7-8 to TRBJ2-1, with D hard to call. Per germline, CDR1 SGHVS and CDR2 FQNEAQ. V lost 1 base and J 2 bases, leaving 9 bases between the germline ends. The CDR3 runs to 15 residues. For the CDR3, the DNA is TGTGCCAGCAGCTTAGGTCTCCCTACCTACAATGAGCAGTTCTTC. Amino acids: CASSLGLPTYNEQFF.

Details on this clone: One junction end disagrees with the germline gene, perhaps due to a read error. The chain employs TRBV25-1 and TRBJ2-5; D is ambiguous. CDR1 and CDR2 (germline): MGHDK, SYGVNS. The CDR3 spans 9 residues. The CDR3 sequence is CASSEGRDF. The CDR3 DNA follows: TGTGCCAGCAGTGAAGGTCGGGACTTC.

This rearrangement joins TRBV29-1 to TRBJ1-4; possible D gene TRBD1, 6 bases. Trimming stripped 7 bases from V and 3 bases from J, with 12 bases between. There are 13 residues in the CDR3. Germline CDR1 and CDR2: SQVTM and ANQGSEA. The CDR3 region is CSGMTGANEKLFF. The DNA of the CDR3 is TGCAGCGGGATGACAGGCGCTAATGAAAAACTGTTTTTT.

The chain combines TRBV6-1 with TRBJ2-2, with D tentatively TRBD1 or TRBD2 (5 bases each). Germline CDR1 and CDR2: MNHNS and SASEGT. CDR3 length: 14 residues. V lost 6 bases and J 3 bases, leaving 11 bases between the germline ends. Here the CDR3 reads CASRGTGHTGELFF. The CDR3 region has the DNA TGTGCCAGCAGGGGGACGGGACACACCGGGGAGCTGTTTTTT.

This chain uses TRBV4-3 with TRBJ1-2; no clear D gene. Germline CDR1 and CDR2: LGHNA and YSLEER. The CDR3 is 17 residues long. Between the trimmed V and J ends, which lost 5 bases and 5 bases, there was a span of 24 bases. The CDR3 DNA reads as TGCGCCAGCAGCTCAGATTACGGGTCTCATGCGGCTTATGGCTACACCTTC. Translation: CASSSDYGSHAAYGYTF.

V is TRBV10-2 and J is TRBJ2-1; 10 nucleotides agree with TRBD2. Trimming took 3 bases from V and 1 from J; bases not matched to a gene: 9. Germline V gene lookup returns CDR1 WSHSY and CDR2 SAAADI. The CDR3 has 18 residues. The CDR3 protein is CASSDLAGVVGSYNEQFF. The CDR3, as DNA: TGCGCCAGCAGTGACCTAGCGGGAGTCGTAGGTTCCTACAATGAGCAGTTCTTC.

CDR3 sequence reads: CASSLWGPGDEKLFF. CDR3 sequence (DNA): TGTGCCAGCAGCTTGTGGGGCCCCGGGGATGAAAAACTGTTTTTT. This sequence joins TRBV5-6 and TRBJ1-4, with D perhaps matching TRBD1 (5 bases). The V and J ends lost 1 base and 6 bases respectively, with 13 bases between them. The CDR3 spans 15 residues. CDR1 and CDR2 from the germline V gene are SGHDT and YYEEEE. Filled out from reference TRBV5-6 and TRBJ1-4, the complete variable domain reads DAGVTQSPTHLIKTRGQQVTLRCSPKSGHDTVSWYQQALGQGPQFIFQYYEEEERQRGNFPDRFSGHQFPNYSSELNVNALLLGDSALYLCASSLWGPGDEKLFFGSGTQLSVL.

The chain has TRBV5-4 and TRBJ2-7, with 10 bases identical to TRBD2. From germline, CDR1 is SGHNT and CDR2 YYREEE (reference sequence). The V gene end was trimmed by 0 bases and the J gene end by 2 bases; junction bases not matched to a gene: 2. There are 15 residues in the CDR3. CDR3 nucleotide sequence: TGTGCCAGCAGCTTGGTGGGGACTAGCGCCTACGAGCAGTACTTC. Translating it yields CASSLVGTSAYEQYF.

V and J are TRBV30 and TRBJ1-2, with TRBD1 as a possible D gene (5 bases). V was shortened by 7 bases and J by 1 base, with 19 bases between the two germline ends. There are 15 residues in the CDR3. Germline V gives CDR1 GTSNPN, CDR2 SVGIG (reference sequence). CDR3 in DNA: TGTGCCTCCATCCGACAGCGTCGGGATAACTATGGCTACACCTTC. It encodes CASIRQRRDNYGYTF.

J is TRBJ2-7 and V is TRBV7-9; D may match TRBD1 or TRBD2 (6 bases each). The CDR3 covers 15 residues. The ends were cut back, 3 bases at V and 3 bases at J, with 15 bases in the middle. CDR1 and CDR2 from the germline V gene are SEHNR and FQNEAQ (reference sequence). The CDR3 reads CASSFGGYPSYEQYF. The CDR3 nucleotides are TGTGCCAGCAGCTTCGGGGGCTACCCCAGCTACGAGCAGTACTTC.

The V call is TRBV5-1, the J call TRBJ2-1; 10 nucleotides agree with TRBD2. V was pared by 3 bases and J by 2 bases, with 2 bases of the junction left unmatched. CDR1 and CDR2 (germline): SGHRS, YFSETQ. The CDR3 consists of 15 residues. The CDR3 sequence is CASSSTSGAYNEQFF. As DNA, the CDR3 is TGCGCCAGCAGCTCAACTAGCGGGGCCTACAATGAGCAGTTCTTC. The whole variable domain, filled in from reference TRBV5-1 and TRBJ2-1, reads KAGVTQTPRYLIKTRGQQVTLSCSPISGHRSVSWYQQTPGQGLQFLFEYFSETQRNKGNFPGRFSGRQFSNSRSEMNVSTLELGDSALYLCASSSTSGAYNEQFFGPGTRLTVL.

The V call is TRBV5-1, the J call TRBJ2-1; TRBD1 agrees at 9 bases. The junction had 14 bases not matched to a gene; V was cut back by 3 bases and J by 10 bases. The CDR3 covers 16 residues. Germline V gene lookup returns CDR1 SGHRS and CDR2 YFSETQ. CDR3 loop: CASSYAPGQGIGEQFF. CDR3 DNA: TGCGCCAGCAGCTACGCACCGGGACAGGGAATAGGGGAGCAGTTCTTC.

The chain is built from TRBV7-3 and TRBJ1-5, with D unclear. The germline V gene encodes CDR1 SGHTA and CDR2 FQGTGA. This CDR3 region has 19 residues. Trimming took 4 bases from V and 0 from J, leaving 22 bases between them. CDR3: CASSSRSNRDTNSNQPQHF. The DNA of the CDR3 is TGTGCCAGCAGCTCCCGCTCCAACCGGGATACCAATAGCAATCAGCCCCAGCATTTT.

This clone came up once. This chain connects TRBV2 to TRBJ2-3; D not certain. V dropped 7 bases and J dropped 5 bases, with 10 bases sitting between them. The CDR3 has 12 amino acids. Germline CDR1 is SNHLY and CDR2 is FYNNEI. The CDR3 protein is CASTRARDTQYF. The CDR3 region has the DNA TGTGCCAGCACCCGAGCGAGAGATACGCAGTATTTT.

The chain has TRBV7-9 and TRBJ2-7; TRBD1 matches at 7 bases. Germline CDR1 and CDR2: SEHNR and FQNEAQ (reference sequence). The V gene end was trimmed by 4 bases and the J gene end by 2 bases; junction bases not matched to a gene: 5. CDR3 length equals 14 residues. The CDR3 DNA reads as TGTGCCAGCAGCTCAGGGGGTGGCCCCTACGAGCAGTACTTC. It encodes CASSSGGGPYEQYF. Based on the CDR3 plus reference TRBV7-9 and TRBJ2-7, the full variable domain is DTGVSQNPRHKITKRGQNVTFRCDPISEHNRLYWYRQTLGQGPEFLTYFQNEAQLEKSRLLSDRFSAERPKGSFSTLEIQRTEQGDSAMYLCASSSGGGPYEQYFGPGTRLTVT.

This chain links TRBV4-3 with TRBJ2-5, with no clear D. This CDR3 region has 13 residues. V was trimmed by 0 bases and J by 4 bases, leaving 6 bases between them. Germline CDR1 LGHNA, CDR2 YSLEER. The chain's CDR3 is CASSQDFGETQYF. Here the CDR3 DNA reads TGCGCCAGCAGCCAAGATTTCGGAGAGACCCAGTACTTC.

This clone was detected once. This rearrangement joins TRBV25-1 to TRBJ2-3; 8 bases match TRBD2. CDR1 and CDR2 from the germline V gene are MGHDK and SYGVNS. The CDR3 extends over 16 amino acids. The trim removed 3 bases at V and 2 bases at J, leaving 7 bases unmatched. The chain's CDR3 is CASSDGLATYTDTQYF. CDR3 in DNA: TGTGCCAGCAGTGACGGACTAGCAACATACACAGATACGCAGTATTTT.

The rearrangement joins TRBV6-1 to TRBJ2-2; weak D call: TRBD1 (6 bases). V lost 0 bases, J lost 8 bases, and 16 bases lay in between. CDR1 and CDR2 (germline): MNHNS, SASEGT. The CDR3 is 16 amino acids. The CDR3 bases are TGTGCCAGCAGTGAAGCGGGACAAGGTTTTGGAGGGGAGCTGTTTTTT. It specifies CASSEAGQGFGGELFF.

The chain recombines TRBV5-5 with TRBJ2-5, with D hard to call. There are 11 residues in the CDR3. The ends were cut back, 0 bases at V and 7 bases at J, with 4 bases in the middle. Germline V CDR1 and CDR2: SGHKS, YYEKEE (reference sequence). In DNA form, the CDR3 reads TGTGCCAGCAGCTTGGACCGGACCCAGTACTTC. Protein: CASSLDRTQYF.

The J gene is TRBJ2-3, the V gene TRBV7-2; tentatively, D is TRBD1 or TRBD2 (5 bases each). Germline values: CDR1 SGHTA, CDR2 FQGNSA. Trimming pared 0 bases from V and 0 bases from J, leaving 10 bases between. The CDR3 loop spans 16 amino acids. The CDR3 loop is CASSLAGTPSTDTQYF. The CDR3, as DNA: TGTGCCAGCAGCTTAGCCGGGACCCCAAGCACAGATACGCAGTATTTT.

The chain couples TRBV7-8 to TRBJ2-1, with D tentatively TRBD1 (6 bases). From germline, CDR1 is SGHVS and CDR2 FQNEAQ. This CDR3 comprises 17 residues. V was cut by 5 bases and J by 8 bases, with 25 bases left in between. As DNA, the CDR3 is TGTGCCAGCAGCAGGGGGAGAGTCGGAGCGCCAGGCTATGAGCAGTTCTTC. Amino acids: CASSRGRVGAPGYEQFF.

The CDR3 region is CASSERTSGPTDTQYF. CDR3 DNA: TGTGCCAGCAGCGAAAGGACTAGCGGACCAACAGATACGCAGTATTTT. The J gene is TRBJ2-3, the V gene TRBV9; 10 bases match TRBD2. CDR1 and CDR2 (germline): SGDLS, YYNGEE. The CDR3 is 16 residues long. The trim removed 3 bases at V and 3 bases at J, leaving 7 bases unmatched.

This chain connects TRBV25-1 to TRBJ2-3; 9 bases line up with TRBD1. The V and J ends lost 3 bases and 6 bases, in that order; junction bases with no gene match: 4. The CDR3 consists of 14 residues. Germline V gives CDR1 MGHDK, CDR2 SYGVNS. CDR3 region: CASSETGGMDTQYF. Written as DNA, the CDR3 is TGTGCCAGCAGTGAGACAGGGGGAATGGATACGCAGTATTTT.

The CDR3 nucleotides read TGTGCCAGCAGCGTAGGGGGGGAGGGACAGCCCCAGCATTTT. Residues: CASSVGGEGQPQHF. This chain joins TRBV9 and TRBJ1-5; tentative D call: TRBD1 (5 bases). The length of the CDR3 is 14 residues. Looked up from germline, CDR1 is SGDLS and CDR2 is YYNGEE. Between the trimmed V and J ends, which lost 0 bases and 7 bases, there was a span of 11 bases.

This clone appeared once. The J gene is TRBJ2-5, the V gene TRBV7-9; either TRBD1 or TRBD2 may fit D (5 bases each). Germline-derived CDR1 and CDR2 are SEHNR and FQNEAQ (reference sequence). Trimming removed 5 bases at V and 5 bases at J, with 24 bases between. This CDR3 comprises 17 residues. The chain's CDR3 is CASSPAGLGRSVETQYF. The CDR3 DNA is TGTGCCAGCAGCCCGGCCGGGTTGGGACGAAGTGTGGAGACCCAGTACTTC. The full variable domain, completed using reference TRBV7-9 and TRBJ2-5, is DTGVSQNPRHKITKRGQNVTFRCDPISEHNRLYWYRQTLGQGPEFLTYFQNEAQLEKSRLLSDRFSAERPKGSFSTLEIQRTEQGDSAMYLCASSPAGLGRSVETQYFGPGTRLLVL.

This chain links TRBV10-1 with TRBJ2-6; D uncertain. The CDR3 has 17 amino acids. Trimming took 0 bases from V and 1 from J, leaving 10 bases between them. Germline V gene data show CDR1 as WNHNN and CDR2 as SYGVQD (reference sequence). The CDR3, as DNA: TGCGCCAGCAGTGAGTCAAGGGTTCGATCTGGGGCCAACGTCCTGACTTTC. Its translation: CASSESRVRSGANVLTF.

This sequence joins TRBV6-1 and TRBJ2-7; the D is unclear. The V and J ends lost 6 bases and 9 bases respectively, with 18 bases between them. CDR1 is MNHNS and CDR2 is SASEGT in the germline V gene. The CDR3 contains 13 residues. As DNA, the CDR3 is TGTGCCAGCAGCTCTAGAGGTGGCCGGGTGCAGTACTTC. Its protein is CASSSRGGRVQYF.

V gene TRBV6-6 combines with J gene TRBJ1-5; TRBD1 is a possible D gene (6 bases). Trimming pared 5 bases from V and 5 bases from J, leaving 16 bases between. Looked up from germline, CDR1 is MNHNY and CDR2 is SVGAGI (reference sequence). The CDR3 spans 15 residues. Here the CDR3 DNA reads TGTGCCAGCAGTCCGGACAGTTCGTGGTATCAGCCCCAGCATTTT. Translating it yields CASSPDSSWYQPQHF.

This chain joins TRBV30 and TRBJ2-1; perhaps TRBD1 as D (6 bases). Trimming took off 0 bases at V and 7 bases at J, with 10 bases between the two ends. This CDR3 is built from 13 residues. The germline CDR1 and CDR2 sequences are GTSNPN and SVGIG (reference sequence). CDR3 sequence (DNA): TGTGCCTGGAGTGTGGTCAGGGGTAATGAGCAGTTCTTC. Amino acid sequence: CAWSVVRGNEQFF.

This chain connects TRBV13 to TRBJ2-7; perhaps TRBD1 as D (6 bases). Looked up from germline, CDR1 is PRHDT and CDR2 is FYEKMQ (reference sequence). The V end lost 5 bases, the J end lost 6 bases, and 11 bases lay between the germline ends. The CDR3 contains 12 residues. For the CDR3, the DNA is TGTGCCAGCAGCATTACAGGGCTCGAGCAGTACTTC. It encodes CASSITGLEQYF.

The J gene is TRBJ2-3, the V gene TRBV4-3; D call uncertain. Germline CDR1 and CDR2: LGHNA and YSLEER. The V and J ends lost 0 bases and 0 bases respectively, with 10 bases between them. The CDR3 runs to 16 residues. CDR3 sequence reads: CASSQDKGSSTDTQYF. The CDR3 DNA reads as TGCGCCAGCAGCCAAGATAAAGGATCTAGCACAGATACGCAGTATTTT.